This entry lists 22 T cell receptor beta chains sequenced from one sample in a study of blood T cell repertoires in COVID-19. Profiling relied on immunoSEQ multiplex PCR, and the TCRdb table lists in-frame clones only, not all of them. The sample has 200,000 to 250,000 clones; more than 80% are singletons. The sequenced sample consisted of peripheral blood. These receptors came from a man aged 30 to 39 with COVID-19, enrolled during active disease.

V and J are TRBV19 and TRBJ1-1, with 12 positions matching TRBD1. This CDR3 is built from 13 residues. V was pared by 8 bases and J by 5 bases, with 3 bases of the junction left unmatched. Germline V lookup: CDR1 LNHDA, CDR2 SQIVND (reference sequence). DNA of the CDR3: TGTGCCAGTGGGGACAGGGGGCGAACTGAAGCTTTCTTT. This codes for CASGDRGRTEAFF.

The V call is TRBV9, the J call TRBJ2-1; D might be TRBD2 (5 bases). Germline assignment: CDR1 SGDLS and CDR2 YYNGEE. The V end was cut by 0 bases, the J end by 7 bases, with 11 bases between. CDR3 length: 14 residues. The CDR3, as DNA: TGTGCCAGCAGCGTAGGGGTCGAGGGAAATGAGCAGTTCTTC. Translated: CASSVGVEGNEQFF.

The genes are TRBV21-1 and TRBJ2-5; the DNA was not used to check the table's D call, TRBD1. TRBV21-1 is recorded as a pseudogene. This CDR3 comprises 15 residues. For the CDR3, the DNA is TGTGCCAGTCGACCGGGACAGGGGCCTCAAGAGACCCAGTACTTC. It codes for CASRPGQGPQETQYF.

The J gene is TRBJ2-5, the V gene TRBV7-2; a possible D gene is TRBD2 (6 bases). The CDR3 spans 16 residues. V lost 2 bases to trimming and J lost 5 bases, with 18 bases between them. Germline CDR1 and CDR2: SGHTA and FQGNSA. The CDR3 sequence is CASSLRRASAGETQYF. The CDR3 DNA reads TGTGCCAGCAGCTTACGCAGGGCTAGCGCAGGGGAGACCCAGTACTTC.

V gene TRBV10-3 combines with J gene TRBJ1-1, with TRBD1 as a possible D gene (5 bases). Germline CDR1 ENHRY, CDR2 SYGVKD. V shed 1 base and J shed 1 base, with 10 bases lying between them. The CDR3 covers 15 residues. CDR3 coding DNA: TGTGCCATCAGTGAGTATGACAGAGCGAACACTGAAGCTTTCTTT. This gives the protein CAISEYDRANTEAFF.

The chain is built from TRBV28 and TRBJ1-6, with D unclear. Trimming took off 1 base at V and 3 bases at J, with 7 bases between the two ends. CDR1 is MDHEN, CDR2 SYDVKM, per germline. The CDR3 loop spans 15 amino acids. The CDR3 DNA follows: TGTGCCAGCAGTTTATACGGGAGCTATAATTCACCCCTCCACTTT. It yields the protein CASSLYGSYNSPLHF. The full variable domain, completed using reference TRBV28 and TRBJ1-6, is DVKVTQSSRYLVKRTGEKVFLECVQDMDHENMFWYRQDPGLGLRLIYFSYDVKMKEKGDIPEGYSVSREKKERFSLILESASTNQTSMYLCASSLYGSYNSPLHFGNGTRLTVT.

The genes are TRBV4-3 and TRBJ2-3; 14 positions agree with TRBD2. The CDR3 is made up of 15 amino acids. The J segment lost 8 bases and the V segment lost 1 base, leaving 2 bases of the junction unmatched. Germline CDR1 and CDR2: LGHNA and YSLEER. CDR3 DNA: TGCGCCAGCAGCCAAGGACTAGCGGGGGGGTTTACGCAGTATTTT. Translated, it gives CASSQGLAGGFTQYF.

This clone appeared many times. V gene TRBV2 combines with J gene TRBJ1-6; TRBD1 is a possible D gene (5 bases). The CDR3 is made up of 13 amino acids. Looked up from germline, CDR1 is SNHLY and CDR2 is FYNNEI. Trimming removed 10 bases at V and 7 bases at J, with 14 bases between. For the CDR3, the DNA is TGTGCCACCGGGGGGTCCCTGAATTCACCCCTCCACTTT. It is translated as CATGGSLNSPLHF.

This chain joins TRBV10-3 and TRBJ2-1; possible D gene TRBD1, 6 bases. The CDR3 loop spans 12 amino acids. Looked up from germline, CDR1 is ENHRY and CDR2 is SYGVKD. V was clipped by 4 bases and J by 5 bases, with 6 bases between them. As DNA, the CDR3 is TGTGCCATCAGTGGACAGGACAATGAGCAGTTCTTC. Translating it yields CAISGQDNEQFF.

V gene TRBV6-5 combines with J gene TRBJ2-1, with TRBD2 matching over 7 bases. This CDR3 spans 16 amino acids. V was clipped by 0 bases and J by 4 bases; unmatched bases: 6. Germline V gives CDR1 MNHEY, CDR2 SVGAGI. As DNA, the CDR3 is TGTGCCAGCAGTTACTCAGGCGGGGGTTCATACAATGAGCAGTTCTTC. It is translated as CASSYSGGGSYNEQFF.

The chain couples TRBV4-1 to TRBJ2-3; 12 bases match TRBD2. Trimming at V came to 2 bases and at J to 4 bases, leaving 1 base not matched to a gene. Germline V CDR1 and CDR2: MGHRA, YSYEKL. This CDR3 is built from 15 residues. The CDR3 nucleotides read TGCGCCAGCAGCCAACTAGCGGGGGGGCCAGATACGCAGTATTTT. This gives the protein CASSQLAGGPDTQYF.

The chain has TRBV5-6 and TRBJ1-6, with TRBD1 matching over 7 bases. Germline V lookup: CDR1 SGHDT, CDR2 YYEEEE. Trimming at V came to 1 base and at J to 7 bases, leaving 17 bases not matched to a gene. This CDR3 region has 19 residues. The CDR3 coding sequence is TGTGCCAGCAGCTTGTATACAGGGGTTAACTACAGACAGAATTCACCCCTCCACTTT. Its translation: CASSLYTGVNYRQNSPLHF. Full variable domain (rest looked up from reference TRBV5-6 and TRBJ1-6): DAGVTQSPTHLIKTRGQQVTLRCSPKSGHDTVSWYQQALGQGPQFIFQYYEEEERQRGNFPDRFSGHQFPNYSSELNVNALLLGDSALYLCASSLYTGVNYRQNSPLHFGNGTRLTVT.

The gene calls are TRBV6-2 or TRBV6-3 and TRBJ1-5; D is uncertain. From germline, CDR1 is MNHEY and CDR2 SVGEGT. Trimming removed 2 bases from V and 2 bases from J, with 7 bases in between. The CDR3 has 14 amino acids. CDR3 DNA sequence: TGTGCCAGCAGTTACGAGAACGGCAATCAGCCCCAGCATTTT. Translation gives CASSYENGNQPQHF.

This rearrangement joins TRBV19 to TRBJ1-1; D may be TRBD1 (5 bases). The germline V gene encodes CDR1 LNHDA and CDR2 SQIVND (reference sequence). Trimming took off 3 bases at V and 5 bases at J, with 10 bases between the two ends. The CDR3 loop spans 13 amino acids. DNA for the CDR3: TGTGCCAGTAGTATGGGAGGGGCTACTGAAGCTTTCTTT. Translation: CASSMGGATEAFF.

The gene calls are TRBV7-9 and TRBJ2-7; 12 bases map to TRBD1. Germline CDR1 and CDR2: SEHNR and FQNEAQ (reference sequence). The trim removed 5 bases at V and 4 bases at J, leaving 9 bases unmatched. The CDR3 consists of 16 residues. In DNA, the CDR3 is TGTGCCAGCAGCCCTGCCCCGGGACAGGGGGCTTACGAGCAGTACTTC. As protein: CASSPAPGQGAYEQYF.

V and J are TRBV30 and TRBJ1-2, with D uncertain. This CDR3 is 13 amino acids long. V gave up 0 bases and J gave up 4 bases, with 9 bases separating them. Germline V gives CDR1 GTSNPN, CDR2 SVGIG (reference sequence). As DNA, the CDR3 is TGTGCCTGGAGTGTGGGCGGGAGCTATGGCTACACCTTC. The encoded protein is CAWSVGGSYGYTF.

This clone was observed a single time. V gene TRBV18 combines with J gene TRBJ1-6; 9 nucleotides match TRBD1. This CDR3 region has 15 residues. CDR1 KGHSH and CDR2 LQKENI come from the germline V gene. The trim removed 9 bases at V and 7 bases at J, leaving 10 bases unmatched. CDR3 residues: CASGNGQGINSPLHF. In DNA, the CDR3 is TGTGCCAGTGGGAACGGACAGGGGATCAATTCACCCCTCCACTTT. The variable domain in full, with the rest retrieved from reference TRBV18 and TRBJ1-6, is NAGVMQNPRHLVRRRGQEARLRCSPMKGHSHVYWYRQLPEEGLKFMVYLQKENIIDESGMPKERFSAEFPKEGPSILRIQQVVRGDSAAYFCASGNGQGINSPLHFGNGTRLTVT.

The V gene is TRBV7-8, the J gene TRBJ1-1; no clear D. V lost 1 base to trimming and J lost 1 base, with 7 bases between them. CDR3 size: 14 residues. Germline CDR1 SGHVS, CDR2 FQNEAQ. CDR3 in amino acids: CASSLDWRNTEAFF. The CDR3 coding sequence is TGTGCCAGCAGCTTAGACTGGAGGAACACTGAAGCTTTCTTT.

V and J are TRBV19 and TRBJ2-7; D gene ambiguous. The CDR3 consists of 13 residues. V lost 0 bases and J 2 bases, leaving 5 bases between the germline ends. Germline loops: CDR1 LNHDA, CDR2 SQIVND (reference sequence). CDR3: CASSIDRPYEQYF. The CDR3 DNA is TGTGCCAGTAGTATAGACAGGCCCTACGAGCAGTACTTC.

The chain is built from TRBV6-2 or TRBV6-3 and TRBJ1-1; the D gene is possibly TRBD1 (6 bases). CDR1 and CDR2 (germline): MNHEY, SVGEGT. This CDR3 spans 15 amino acids. V lost 2 bases, J lost 1 base, and 11 bases lay in between. CDR3 loop: CASSYLGRGNTEAFF. CDR3 nucleotide sequence: TGTGCCAGCAGTTACCTGGGCAGGGGGAACACTGAAGCTTTCTTT.

This clone was counted only a few times. V gene TRBV9 combines with J gene TRBJ2-1; TRBD1 matches at 9 bases. The germline V gene has CDR1 SGDLS and CDR2 YYNGEE. With 5 bases clipped from V and 3 bases from J, the junction kept 6 bases outside the gene matches. This CDR3 comprises 15 residues. The chain's CDR3 is CASRPGTGNYNEQFF. Written as DNA, the CDR3 is TGTGCCAGCAGGCCTGGGACAGGGAACTACAATGAGCAGTTCTTC.

V gene TRBV10-1 combines with J gene TRBJ1-2; possible D gene TRBD1, 6 bases. The length of the CDR3 is 15 residues. V was trimmed by 0 bases and J by 4 bases, leaving 12 bases between them. Germline CDR1 and CDR2: WNHNN and SYGVQD (reference sequence). The CDR3 protein is CASSESRDNTYGYTF. In nucleotides, the CDR3 is TGCGCCAGCAGTGAGTCGAGGGACAATACCTATGGCTACACCTTC.